The clone carrying this TCR beta chain was recorded at least ten times. Its specificity is not known. This specimen comes from a study of spatial heterogeneity in lung cancer. General observations from the study: One measure, the expanded intratumoral alpha and beta TCR count, tracked tumor mutation counts.

TCRdb used MiXCR to reprocess the 5' RACE reads, holding one entry per CDR3 protein. This table holds about 2,800 distinct CDR3 sequences, around 4.5% found once. The time point denotes: sample taken at primary tumor resection. Samples came from 65 to 75 TRACERx patients with untreated early-stage lung cancer. The specimen comprised lung tumor tissue, sampled at surgery. This clonotype was obtained from a female donor with early-stage non-small cell lung cancer.

For the CDR3, the DNA is TGCAGTGCAAAGAGGGGGGGGCGTATCGAAGAGACCCAGTACTTC. Translating it yields CSAKRGGRIEETQYF. V gene TRBV20-1 combines with J gene TRBJ2-5; TRBD2 might be the D (7 bases). Between the trimmed V and J ends, which lost 6 bases and 3 bases, there was a span of 20 bases. The CDR3 is made up of 15 amino acids. Per germline, CDR1 DFQATT and CDR2 SNEGSKA (reference sequence).